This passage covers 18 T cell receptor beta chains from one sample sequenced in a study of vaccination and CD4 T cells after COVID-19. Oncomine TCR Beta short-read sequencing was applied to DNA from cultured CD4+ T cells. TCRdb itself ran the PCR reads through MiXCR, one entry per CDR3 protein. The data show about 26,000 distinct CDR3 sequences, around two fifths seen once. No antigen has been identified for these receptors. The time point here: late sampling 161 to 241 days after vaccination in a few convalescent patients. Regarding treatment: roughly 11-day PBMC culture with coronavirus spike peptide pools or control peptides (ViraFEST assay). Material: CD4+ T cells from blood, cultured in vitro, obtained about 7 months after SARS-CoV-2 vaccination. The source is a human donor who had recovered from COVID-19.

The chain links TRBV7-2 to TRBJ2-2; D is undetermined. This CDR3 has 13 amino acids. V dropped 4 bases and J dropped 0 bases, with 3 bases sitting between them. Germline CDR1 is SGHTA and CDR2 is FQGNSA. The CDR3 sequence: CASSSANTGELFF. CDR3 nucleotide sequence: TGTGCCAGCAGCTCCGCGAACACCGGGGAGCTGTTTTTT.

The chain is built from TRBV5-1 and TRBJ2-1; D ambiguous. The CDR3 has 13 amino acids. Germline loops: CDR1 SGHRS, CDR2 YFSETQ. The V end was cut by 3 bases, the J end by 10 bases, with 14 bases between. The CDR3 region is CASSWTSLGEQFF. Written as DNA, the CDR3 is TGCGCCAGCAGCTGGACGTCTCTAGGGGAGCAGTTCTTC.

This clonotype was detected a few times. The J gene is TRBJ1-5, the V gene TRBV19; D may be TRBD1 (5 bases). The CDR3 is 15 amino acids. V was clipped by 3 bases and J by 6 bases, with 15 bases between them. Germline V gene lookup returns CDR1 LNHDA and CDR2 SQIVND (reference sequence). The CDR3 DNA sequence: TGTGCCAGTAGTATCCAAGCAGGGTGGGGTCAGCCCCAGCATTTT. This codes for CASSIQAGWGQPQHF.

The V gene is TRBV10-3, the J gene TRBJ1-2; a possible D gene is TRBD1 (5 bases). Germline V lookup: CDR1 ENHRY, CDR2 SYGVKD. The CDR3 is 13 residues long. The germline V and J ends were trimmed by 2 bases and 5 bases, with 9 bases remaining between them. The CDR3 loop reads CAISEGGGYGYTF. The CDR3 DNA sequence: TGTGCCATCAGTGAGGGGGGGGGATATGGCTACACCTTC.

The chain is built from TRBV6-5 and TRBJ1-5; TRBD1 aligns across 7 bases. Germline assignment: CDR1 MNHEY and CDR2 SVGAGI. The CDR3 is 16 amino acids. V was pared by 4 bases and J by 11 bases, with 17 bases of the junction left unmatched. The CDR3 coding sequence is TGTGCCAGCAGTTCAGTGGGACAGCCCCAAGTCGGAGCCCAGCATTTT. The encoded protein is CASSSVGQPQVGAQHF.

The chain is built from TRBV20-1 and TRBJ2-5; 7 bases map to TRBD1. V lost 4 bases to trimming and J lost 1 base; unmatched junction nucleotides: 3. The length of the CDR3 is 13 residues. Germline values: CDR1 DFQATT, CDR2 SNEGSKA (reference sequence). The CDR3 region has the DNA TGCAGTGCTACGGGACAGCTCCAAGAGACCCAGTACTTC. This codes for CSATGQLQETQYF.

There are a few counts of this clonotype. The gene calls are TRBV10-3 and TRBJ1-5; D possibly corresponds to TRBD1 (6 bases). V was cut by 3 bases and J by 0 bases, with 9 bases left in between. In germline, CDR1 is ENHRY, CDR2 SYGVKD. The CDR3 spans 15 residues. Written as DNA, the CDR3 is TGTGCCATCAGTGAAGGACAGTATAGCAATCAGCCCCAGCATTTT. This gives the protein CAISEGQYSNQPQHF.

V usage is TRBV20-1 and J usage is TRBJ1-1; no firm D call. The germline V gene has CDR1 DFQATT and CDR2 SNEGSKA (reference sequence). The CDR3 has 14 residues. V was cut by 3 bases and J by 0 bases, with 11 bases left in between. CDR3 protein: CSARGGNMNTEAFF. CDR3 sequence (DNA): TGCAGTGCTAGGGGCGGAAACATGAACACTGAAGCTTTCTTT.

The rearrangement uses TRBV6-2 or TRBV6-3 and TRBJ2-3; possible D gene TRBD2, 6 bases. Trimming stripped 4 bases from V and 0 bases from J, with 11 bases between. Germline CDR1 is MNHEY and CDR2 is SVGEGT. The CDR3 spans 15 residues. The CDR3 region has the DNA TGTGCCAGCAGTTTAGGAAGCGGGAGCACAGATACGCAGTATTTT. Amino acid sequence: CASSLGSGSTDTQYF.

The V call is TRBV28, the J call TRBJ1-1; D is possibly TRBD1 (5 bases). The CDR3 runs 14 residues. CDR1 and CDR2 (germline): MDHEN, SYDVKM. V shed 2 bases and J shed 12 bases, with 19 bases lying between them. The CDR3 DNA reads TGTGCCAGCAGTTTAGCATGGAGGGGTGAGGAGACTTTCTTT. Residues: CASSLAWRGEETFF.

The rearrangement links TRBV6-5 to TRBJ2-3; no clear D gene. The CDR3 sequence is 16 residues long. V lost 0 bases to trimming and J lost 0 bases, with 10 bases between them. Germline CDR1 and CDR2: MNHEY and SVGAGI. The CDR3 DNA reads TGTGCCAGCAGTTACTCTGGGGTGGGGAGCACAGATACGCAGTATTTT. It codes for CASSYSGVGSTDTQYF.

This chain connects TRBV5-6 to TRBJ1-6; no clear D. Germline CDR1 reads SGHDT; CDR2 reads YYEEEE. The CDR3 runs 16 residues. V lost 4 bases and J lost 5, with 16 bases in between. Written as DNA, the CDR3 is TGTGCCAGCAGCGGCCGCCTGTCAGCACATAATTCACCCCTCCACTTT. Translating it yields CASSGRLSAHNSPLHF.

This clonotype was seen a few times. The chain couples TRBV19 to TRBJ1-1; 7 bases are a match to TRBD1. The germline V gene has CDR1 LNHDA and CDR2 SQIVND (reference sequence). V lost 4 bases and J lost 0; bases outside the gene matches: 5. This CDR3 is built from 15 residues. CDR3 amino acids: CASSTGQAMNTEAFF. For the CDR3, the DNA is TGTGCCAGTAGTACCGGACAGGCGATGAACACTGAAGCTTTCTTT.

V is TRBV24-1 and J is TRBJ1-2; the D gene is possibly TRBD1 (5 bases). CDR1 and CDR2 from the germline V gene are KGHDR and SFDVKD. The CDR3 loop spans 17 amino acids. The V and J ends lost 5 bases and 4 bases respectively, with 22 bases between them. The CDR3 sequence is CATSASGLQGWFYGYTF. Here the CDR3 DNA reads TGTGCCACCAGTGCCTCGGGACTCCAGGGTTGGTTCTATGGCTACACCTTC.

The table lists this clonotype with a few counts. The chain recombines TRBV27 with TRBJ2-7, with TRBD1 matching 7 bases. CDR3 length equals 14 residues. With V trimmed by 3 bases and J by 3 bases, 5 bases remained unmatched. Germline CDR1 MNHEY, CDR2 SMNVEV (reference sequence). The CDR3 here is CASSFDRASYEQYF. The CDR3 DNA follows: TGTGCCAGCAGTTTCGACAGGGCGAGCTACGAGCAGTACTTC.

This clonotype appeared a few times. Here the CDR3 DNA reads TGCAGTGCTAGAGTCTCTGGGGGTAATTCACCCCTCCACTTT. This codes for CSARVSGGNSPLHF. The chain recombines TRBV20-1 with TRBJ1-6; a weak D match, TRBD1 (5 bases). V lost 1 base and J 6 bases, leaving 10 bases between the germline ends. This CDR3 region has 14 residues. Looked up from germline, CDR1 is DFQATT and CDR2 is SNEGSKA (reference sequence).

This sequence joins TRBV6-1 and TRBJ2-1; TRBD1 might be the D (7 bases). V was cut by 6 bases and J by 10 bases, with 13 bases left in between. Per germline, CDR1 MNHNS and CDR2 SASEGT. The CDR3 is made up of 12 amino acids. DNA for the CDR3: TGTGCCAGCAGCCCGCCAGGGGGGGAGCAGTTCTTC. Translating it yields CASSPPGGEQFF.

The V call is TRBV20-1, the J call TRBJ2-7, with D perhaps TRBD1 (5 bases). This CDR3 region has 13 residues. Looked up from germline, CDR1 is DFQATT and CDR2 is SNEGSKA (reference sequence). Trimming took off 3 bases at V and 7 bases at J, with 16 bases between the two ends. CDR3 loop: CSARVDTMGEQYF. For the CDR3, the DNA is TGCAGTGCTAGGGTGGACACGATGGGGGAGCAGTACTTC.